This T cell receptor beta chain is from a study of T cell responses to AZD1222 COVID-19 vaccine. CDR1 and CDR2 (germline): LNHDA, SQIVND (reference sequence). The CDR3 is 14 residues long. The J segment lost 4 bases and the V segment lost 7 bases, leaving 5 bases of the junction unmatched. The table came from immunoSEQ multiplex PCR; TCRdb's copy has only in-frame clones and leaves some out. Found here are 100,000 to 150,000 clones, approximately 89% of them singletons; the top ten hold more than 9%. Comment on this clone: Antigen: not known.

Overall study results and limits: There were mostly white British donors and more females than males, and clonal diversity was possibly underestimated. Two doses of AZD1222 preceded a rise in Spike-specific TCR breadth and depth.

The clonotype originates from an adult in good health. Sequencing was performed on peripheral blood, taken on day 0 of AZD1222 vaccination. The rearrangement joins TRBV19 to TRBJ2-1; TRBD2 aligns across 9 bases. CDR3 residues: CASKTSGQYNEQFF. The CDR3 nucleotides are TGTGCCAGTAAGACTAGCGGACAATACAATGAGCAGTTCTTC.